The rows below give T cell receptor beta chains drawn from one sample of a study of blood T cell repertoires in COVID-19. The repertoire was sequenced with immunoSEQ multiplex PCR; TCRdb's copy has only in-frame clones and lacks some. The sample lists 130,000 to 150,000 clones, around 84% occurring once. Source material: peripheral blood. These receptors were taken from a human donor in a cohort sampled during active COVID-19. CDR3s include the opening cysteine and the closing phenylalanine or tryptophan. The D gene is left open where the match is weak. Expanded clones get a size class; other rows say once, few or many, or leave the size out.

v_gene	abundance	j_gene	d_gene	CDR3nt	CDR3aa
TRBV19	.	TRBJ1-4	TRBD1	TGTGCCAGTAGTCCCGGGACAGGGGTACAGGCTAATGAAAAACTGTTTTTT	CASSPGTGVQANEKLFF
TRBV7-8	.	TRBJ1-5	TRBD1	TGTGCCAGCAGCATGAGACAGGGTGAACAGCCCCAGCATTTT	CASSMRQGEQPQHF
TRBV14	.	TRBJ2-1	.	TGTGCCAGCAGCCAAGATCGTGGCAGATGGGAGCAGTTCTTC	CASSQDRGRWEQFF
TRBV3-1/TRBV3-2	.	TRBJ2-3	.	TGTGCCAGCAGCCAAGGTGGAGCGCCCGATACGCAGTATTTT	CASSQGGAPDTQYF
TRBV7-2	.	TRBJ1-3	.	TGTGCCAGCAGCTCTCAGGGACACGGTGGAAACACCATATATTTT	CASSSQGHGGNTIYF
TRBV12-5	once	TRBJ2-1	.	TGTGCTAGTGGTTTGGTCCAGGGCCCAAGCTCCTACAATGAGCAGTTCTTC	CASGLVQGPSSYNEQFF
TRBV7-8	.	TRBJ1-1	.	TGTGCCAGCAGCTTATCGGGGGTGAGCCACATGAACACTGAAGCTTTCTTT	CASSLSGVSHMNTEAFF
TRBV7-8	few	TRBJ2-1	TRBD2	TGTGCCAGCAGCGTATCTAGCGGGGGCTCCTACAATGAGCAGTTCTTC	CASSVSSGGSYNEQFF
TRBV5-3	.	TRBJ1-6	.	TGTGCCAGAAGCCGGGTCTGGTTATATTCACCCCTCCACTTT	CARSRVWLYSPLHF
TRBV5-1	.	TRBJ2-3	.	TGCGCCAGCAGCTTGGGACAGGCTACAGATACGCAGTATTTT	CASSLGQATDTQYF
TRBV18	.	TRBJ2-1	TRBD1	TGTGCCAGCTCACCACCGGGACAGGGGGTATACAATGAGCAGTTCTTC	CASSPPGQGVYNEQFF
TRBV28	.	TRBJ1-1	TRBD1	TGTGCCAGCAGTGTCCGACAGGGGGGTTTTCAAGCTTTCTTT	CASSVRQGGFQAFF
TRBV7-8	.	TRBJ2-7	TRBD2	TGTGCCAGCAGCTTACGTGTGGGGGGGTCTTACGAGCAGTACTTC	CASSLRVGGSYEQYF
TRBV6-5	.	TRBJ2-7	TRBD1	TGTGCCAGCAGACGGACAGGGTATGAGCAGTACTTC	CASRRTGYEQYF
TRBV9	.	TRBJ1-2	.	TGTGCCAGCAGCCTTGACAGCTCTTACACCTATGGCTACACCTTC	CASSLDSSYTYGYTF
TRBV5-4	few	TRBJ2-6	.	TGTGCCAGCAGCTTGAAGACAGCTGGGGCCAACGTCCTGACTTTC	CASSLKTAGANVLTF
TRBV19	.	TRBJ1-5	.	TGTGCCAGTAGTATGGGGCAGAAGCATCAGCCCCAGCATTTT	CASSMGQKHQPQHF
TRBV27	.	TRBJ1-4	.	TGTGCCAGCAGACAGGGAAGTGAAAAACTGTTTTTT	CASRQGSEKLFF
TRBV6-5	.	TRBJ1-5	.	TGTGCCAGCAGTTACTCGAGACAGCAGCCCCAGCATTTT	CASSYSRQQPQHF
TRBV19	.	TRBJ1-2	TRBD1	TGTGCCAGTAGTGCTGGGACAGGGGCTAACTATGGCTACACCTTC	CASSAGTGANYGYTF
TRBV6-2/TRBV6-3	.	TRBJ2-7	.	TGTGCCAGCAGTTACGCCCCTGGGGGGAGCTCCTACGAGCAGTACTTC	CASSYAPGGSSYEQYF
TRBV7-8	.	TRBJ2-7	.	TGTGCCAGCAGCTTAGGGACTTACCTCGTCTCCTACGAGCAGTACTTC	CASSLGTYLVSYEQYF
TRBV11-3	few	TRBJ2-1	TRBD2	TGTGCCAGCAGCCCGGGCGGGCGGGGGGGCCAGAATGAGCAGTTCTTC	CASSPGGRGGQNEQFF
TRBV5-1	.	TRBJ2-1	.	TGCGCCAGCAGCTTGAGTAGTTTCCCAAGCTCCTACAATGAGCAGTTCTTC	CASSLSSFPSSYNEQFF
TRBV29-1	.	TRBJ2-7	.	TGCAGCGTTGGAGAAGCTTACGAGCAGTACTTC	CSVGEAYEQYF
TRBV11-3	.	TRBJ1-4	.	TGTGCCAGCAGCCTCGGGGGAGGAACTAATGAAAAACTGTTTTTT	CASSLGGGTNEKLFF
TRBV6-5	.	TRBJ2-1	TRBD2	TGTGCCAGCAGGGCTAGCGGGGCTTTCAATGAGCAGTTCTTC	CASRASGAFNEQFF
TRBV6-2/TRBV6-3	.	TRBJ1-5	TRBD1	TGTGCCAGCAGTTACTCTCGGACAGGGACGGTTTGGGGCAATCAGCCCCAGCATTTT	CASSYSRTGTVWGNQPQHF
TRBV30	.	TRBJ1-3	.	TGTGCCTGGAGAACGCAGACTGGAAACACCATATATTTT	CAWRTQTGNTIYF
TRBV6-5	.	TRBJ1-5	.	TGTGCCAGCAGTTACGGGGGCGCGGGCAATCAGCCCCAGCATTTT	CASSYGGAGNQPQHF
TRBV4-3	.	TRBJ1-6	TRBD1	TGCGCCAGCAGCCAAGCCCGGCCGGACAGGGGTAATTCACCCCTCCACTTT	CASSQARPDRGNSPLHF
TRBV30	.	TRBJ1-2	.	TGTGCCTGGAGTGGCGGGCCTGGGGAGGGCTACACCTTC	CAWSGGPGEGYTF
TRBV7-2	.	TRBJ2-1	TRBD2	TGTGCCAGCAGCGCCACGGGGGGGCTCGCGCGGTTCTTC	CASSATGGLARFF
TRBV9	.	TRBJ1-3	TRBD1	TGTGCCAGCAGACCACAGACAGGGTCTGGAAACACCATATATTTT	CASRPQTGSGNTIYF